Listed here is a single T cell receptor (beta chain). Its antigen is still unknown. No much larger clonotype is one base removed from it; base qualities were not supplied. The germline V gene encodes CDR1 SGHTA and CDR2 FQGNSA. V and J are trimmed by 5 bases and 7 bases, and the gene matches miss 7 bases of the junction. The CDR3 measures 15 amino acids from cysteine to phenylalanine. Only the CDR3 DNA stays, 45 bases, in frame from base 1. TCR CDR3 regions were amplified from genomic DNA by multiplex PCR using the deep immunoSEQ assay. Genomic DNA extracted from each cell subset was distributed evenly over all wells of several immunoSEQ 96-well plates, and each plate served as one replicate. For sorted subsets, approximately 200 ng of genomic DNA, equivalent to 25,000 to 35,000 T cell genomes, went into each replicate PCR. The purified libraries were quantified using a Qubit 3.0 fluorometer, sized with a Bioanalyzer 2100, and then quantified again using the KAPA Library Quantification kit. Every immunoSEQ 96-well plate was sequenced on a separate single-read 150-cycle Illumina NextSeq 550 flow cell. From the authors' description of their analysis: Because the immunoSEQ output held only junctional sequences and lacked quality scores, the filtering could not match the filtering applied to full-length reads. To assign V/J genes and CDR3, sequences were annotated using PyIR, a Python wrapper for IgBLAST v1.9, with IMGT germline references. Reads with weak V/J assignments (E-value above 1e-6), missing CDR3, stop codons, out-of-frame junctions, or ambiguous translated residues were removed. A V3J clonotype was defined by an identical inferred V gene, J gene, and CDR3 amino acid sequence. Percentage overlap between repertoires was computed as shared unique clonotypes divided by the size of the smaller repertoire. Richness of each repertoire was evaluated using RTK rarefaction, the Chao1 estimator, and Recon v2.1 estimates of unobserved clonotypes. Generation probabilities were computed with OLGA for all TCRbeta clonotypes obtained by the gDNA method from a handful of donors. Here the immuneACCESS table is served through TCRdb, limited to in-frame sequences with V and J called. Missing clones are a known gap in these copies; in checked studies unresolved V genes cover under half, and the rest lacks a known reason. That table supplies the V and J calls and clone size; D and trimming were determined from the DNA. This sample holds 190,000 or so clones; just under 95% were observed only once. The ten largest clones add up to 0.067% of the sample.

The donors were healthy, HIV-negative adults who had no recently reported acute infections or vaccinations. All donors were Caucasian adults living in Nashville, Tennessee, USA. Magnetic negative selection was used to enrich CD4+ T cells, after which naive cells were positively selected on CD45RA and the negative fraction became the memory subset. Blood was obtained by leukapheresis, after which PBMCs were separated by Ficoll-Histopaque density gradient centrifugation and cryopreserved in liquid nitrogen vapor phase. Analytical flow cytometry was used to check the purity and quantity of each magnetically sorted T cell population. Genomic DNA was isolated from each sorted fraction and quantified by UV absorbance on a Nanodrop 2000c. This record comes from a study of shared clonotypes between healthy human individuals (dated by TCRdb to about 2020). For the wider study: The cohort included three men and a couple of women between 18 and 49 years of age. The study deeply sequenced blood TCR repertoires of about 5 healthy adults to estimate repertoire size and the extent of clonotype sharing between individuals. Per donor, three plates each were used for CD4 naive and CD4 memory, two for CD8 naive, and one for CD8 memory. To increase sequencing depth and limit assay-specific biases, different laboratories used diverse techniques to prepare libraries and sequence TCR repertoires. Leukapheresis yielded between about 0.94 and 9.5 billion PBMCs per donor.

Study-level results and caveats: Incomplete sequencing was indicated by rarefaction of sorted-subset datasets, despite the large sequencing depth. Pairwise subsampling indicated that sequencing depth was expected to affect the degree of clonotype sharing among donors. Sampling was restricted to blood, and TCR repertoires in tissues likely differ from the TCR repertoires found in blood. Sharing across a few donors was observed for about 5% of naive CD4, under 4% of naive CD8, about 2.3% of memory CD4, and around 0.44% of memory CD8 clonotypes. Because the study included a small number of donors, the genetic and exposure-history diversity represented was limited. Naive subsets generally had larger estimated clonotype richness than memory subsets did. Compared with non-shared clonotypes, clonotypes shared by all four sorted-subset donors had higher generation probabilities.

This clonotype was sampled from a woman in her 30s in good health. Sequencing used naive CD4+ T cells sorted from blood. What this sample's cell subset or site label stands for: CD45RA+ positively selected. The rearranged segments are TRBV7-2 and TRBJ2-1; 11 nucleotides in the junction match TRBD2. The nucleotide sequence is given as TGTGCCAGCAGCGCCCGACTAGCGGGACGGAATGAGCAGTTCTTC. Its translation reads: CASSARLAGRNEQFF.